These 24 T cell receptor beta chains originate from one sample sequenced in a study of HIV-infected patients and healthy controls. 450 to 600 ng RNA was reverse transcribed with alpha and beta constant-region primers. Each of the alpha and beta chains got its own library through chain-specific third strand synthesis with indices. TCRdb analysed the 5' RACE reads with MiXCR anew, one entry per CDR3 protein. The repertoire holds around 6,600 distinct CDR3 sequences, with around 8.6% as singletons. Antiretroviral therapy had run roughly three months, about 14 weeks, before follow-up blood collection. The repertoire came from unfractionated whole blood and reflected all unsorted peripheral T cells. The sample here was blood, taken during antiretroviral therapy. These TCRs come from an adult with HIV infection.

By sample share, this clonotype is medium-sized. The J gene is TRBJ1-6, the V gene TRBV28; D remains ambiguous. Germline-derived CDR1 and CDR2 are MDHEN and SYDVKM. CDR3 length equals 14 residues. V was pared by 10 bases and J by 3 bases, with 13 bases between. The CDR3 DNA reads TGTGCCACCCGTGAACAGTTCTATAATTCACCCCTCCACTTT. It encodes CATREQFYNSPLHF.

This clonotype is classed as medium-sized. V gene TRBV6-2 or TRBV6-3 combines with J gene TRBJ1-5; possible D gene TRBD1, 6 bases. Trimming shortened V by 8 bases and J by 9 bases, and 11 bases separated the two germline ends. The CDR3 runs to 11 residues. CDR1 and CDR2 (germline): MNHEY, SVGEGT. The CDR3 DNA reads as TGTGCCAGCGGAGAAGGGGGGCCCCAGCATTTT. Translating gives CASGEGGPQHF.

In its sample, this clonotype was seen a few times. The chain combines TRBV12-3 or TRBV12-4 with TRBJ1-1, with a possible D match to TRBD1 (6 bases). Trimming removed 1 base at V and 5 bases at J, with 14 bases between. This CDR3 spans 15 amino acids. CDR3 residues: CASSLVQGSGTEAFF. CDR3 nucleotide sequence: TGTGCCAGCAGTTTAGTTCAGGGGTCGGGGACTGAAGCTTTCTTT.

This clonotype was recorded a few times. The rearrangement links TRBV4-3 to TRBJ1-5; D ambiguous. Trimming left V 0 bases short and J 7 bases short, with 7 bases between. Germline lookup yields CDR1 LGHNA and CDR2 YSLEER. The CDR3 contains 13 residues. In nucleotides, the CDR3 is TGCGCCAGCAGCCAAGAGAGGCGACAGCCCCAGCATTTT. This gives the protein CASSQERRQPQHF.

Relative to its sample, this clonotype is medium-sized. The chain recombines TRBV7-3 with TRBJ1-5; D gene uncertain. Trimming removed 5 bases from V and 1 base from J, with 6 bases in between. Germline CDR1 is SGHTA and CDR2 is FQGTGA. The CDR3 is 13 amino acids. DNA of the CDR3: TGTGCCAGCAGCGAGGGCAGCAATCAGCCCCAGCATTTT. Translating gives CASSEGSNQPQHF.

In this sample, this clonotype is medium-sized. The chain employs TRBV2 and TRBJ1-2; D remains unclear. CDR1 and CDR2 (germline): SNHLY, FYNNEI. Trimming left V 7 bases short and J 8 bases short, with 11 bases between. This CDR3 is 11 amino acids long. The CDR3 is CASTIQVGYTF. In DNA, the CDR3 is TGTGCCAGCACCATCCAAGTAGGCTACACCTTC.

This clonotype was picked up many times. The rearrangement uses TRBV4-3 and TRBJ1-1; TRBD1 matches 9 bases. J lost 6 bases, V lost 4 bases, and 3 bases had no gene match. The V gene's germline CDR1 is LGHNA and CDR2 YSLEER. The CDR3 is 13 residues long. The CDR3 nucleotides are TGCGCCAGCAGCCCCGGACAGGGGTCTGAAGCTTTCTTT. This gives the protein CASSPGQGSEAFF.

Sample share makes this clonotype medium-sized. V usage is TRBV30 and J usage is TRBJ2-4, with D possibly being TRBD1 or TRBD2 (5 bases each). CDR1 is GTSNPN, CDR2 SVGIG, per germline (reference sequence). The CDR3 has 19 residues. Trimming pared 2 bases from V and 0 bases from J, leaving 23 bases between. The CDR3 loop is CAWSSGFRDGALAKNIQYF. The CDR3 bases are TGTGCCTGGAGTTCGGGCTTCAGGGACGGAGCGTTAGCCAAAAACATTCAGTACTTC.

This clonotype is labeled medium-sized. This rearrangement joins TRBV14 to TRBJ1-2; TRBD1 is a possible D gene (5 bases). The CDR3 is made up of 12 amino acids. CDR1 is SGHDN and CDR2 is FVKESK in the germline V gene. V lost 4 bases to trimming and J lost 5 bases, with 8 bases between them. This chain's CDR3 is CASSPEGYGYTF. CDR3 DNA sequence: TGTGCCAGCAGCCCCGAGGGGTATGGCTACACCTTC.

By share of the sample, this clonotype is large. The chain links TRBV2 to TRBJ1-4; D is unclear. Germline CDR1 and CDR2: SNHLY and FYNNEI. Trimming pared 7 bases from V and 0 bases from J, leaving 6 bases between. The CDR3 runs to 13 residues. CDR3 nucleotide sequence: TGTGCCAGCATTCCACCAACTAATGAAAAACTGTTTTTT. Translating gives CASIPPTNEKLFF.

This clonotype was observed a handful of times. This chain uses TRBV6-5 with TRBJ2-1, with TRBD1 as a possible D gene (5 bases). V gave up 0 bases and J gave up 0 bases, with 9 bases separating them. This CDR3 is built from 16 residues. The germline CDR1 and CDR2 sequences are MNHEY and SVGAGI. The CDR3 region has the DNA TGTGCCAGCAGTTACTCGCCCGACAGCTCCTACAATGAGCAGTTCTTC. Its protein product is CASSYSPDSSYNEQFF.

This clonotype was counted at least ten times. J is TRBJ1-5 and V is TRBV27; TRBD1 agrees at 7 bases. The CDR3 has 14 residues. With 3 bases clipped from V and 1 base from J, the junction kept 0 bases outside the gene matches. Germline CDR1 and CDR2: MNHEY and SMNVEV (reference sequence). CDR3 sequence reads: CASSLGQSNQPQHF. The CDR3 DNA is TGTGCCAGCAGTTTGGGACAGAGCAATCAGCCCCAGCATTTT.

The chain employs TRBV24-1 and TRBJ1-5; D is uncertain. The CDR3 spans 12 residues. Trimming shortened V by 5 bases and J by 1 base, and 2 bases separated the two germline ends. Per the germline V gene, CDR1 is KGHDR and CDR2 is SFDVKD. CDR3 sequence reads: CATSASNQPQHF. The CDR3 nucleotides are TGTGCCACCAGTGCGAGCAATCAGCCCCAGCATTTT.

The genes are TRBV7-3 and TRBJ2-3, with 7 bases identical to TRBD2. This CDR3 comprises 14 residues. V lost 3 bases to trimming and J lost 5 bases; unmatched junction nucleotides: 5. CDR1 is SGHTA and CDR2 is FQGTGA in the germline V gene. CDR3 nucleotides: TGTGCCAGCAGCTTGACGGGGGGTGGAGATACGCAGTATTTT. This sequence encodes CASSLTGGGDTQYF.

The chain's CDR3 is CASSPLAGRGQETQYF. In DNA form, the CDR3 reads TGTGCCAGCAGTCCACTTGCGGGGAGGGGCCAAGAGACCCAGTACTTC. V gene TRBV27 combines with J gene TRBJ2-5; 7 bases are shared with TRBD2. Looked up from germline, CDR1 is MNHEY and CDR2 is SMNVEV (reference sequence). The trim removed 5 bases at V and 1 base at J, leaving 10 bases unmatched. This CDR3 spans 16 amino acids.

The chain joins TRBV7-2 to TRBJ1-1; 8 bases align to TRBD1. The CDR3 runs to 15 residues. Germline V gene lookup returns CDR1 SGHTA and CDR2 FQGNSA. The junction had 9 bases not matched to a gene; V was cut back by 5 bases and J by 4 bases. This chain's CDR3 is CASSPRQGSSTEAFF. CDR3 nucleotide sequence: TGTGCCAGCAGCCCTCGACAGGGGAGCAGCACTGAAGCTTTCTTT.

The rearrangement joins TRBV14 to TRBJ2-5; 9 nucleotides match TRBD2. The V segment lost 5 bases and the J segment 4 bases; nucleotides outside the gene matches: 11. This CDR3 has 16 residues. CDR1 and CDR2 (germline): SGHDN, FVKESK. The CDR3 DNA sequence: TGTGCCAGCAGCGGGACTAGCTCCCTACCGAGAGAGACCCAGTACTTC. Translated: CASSGTSSLPRETQYF.

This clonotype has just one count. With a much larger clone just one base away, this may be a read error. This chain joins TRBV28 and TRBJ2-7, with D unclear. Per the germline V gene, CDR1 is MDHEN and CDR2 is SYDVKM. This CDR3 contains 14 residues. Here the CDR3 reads CASSLAASHYEQCF. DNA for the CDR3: TGTGCCAGCAGCCTGGCGGCTAGTCACTACGAGCAGTGCTTC.

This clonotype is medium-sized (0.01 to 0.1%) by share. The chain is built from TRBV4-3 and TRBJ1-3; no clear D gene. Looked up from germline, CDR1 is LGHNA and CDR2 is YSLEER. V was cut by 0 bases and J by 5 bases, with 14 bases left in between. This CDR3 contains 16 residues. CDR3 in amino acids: CASSQDHSGVRNTIYF. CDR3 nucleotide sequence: TGCGCCAGCAGCCAAGATCATTCCGGGGTCCGAAACACCATATATTTT.

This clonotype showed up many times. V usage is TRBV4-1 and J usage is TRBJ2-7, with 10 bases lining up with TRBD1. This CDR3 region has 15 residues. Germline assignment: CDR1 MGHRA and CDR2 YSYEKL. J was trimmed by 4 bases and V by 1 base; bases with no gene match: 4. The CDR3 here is CASSQGGTGDYEQYF. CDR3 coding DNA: TGCGCCAGCAGCCAAGGAGGGACAGGGGATTACGAGCAGTACTTC.

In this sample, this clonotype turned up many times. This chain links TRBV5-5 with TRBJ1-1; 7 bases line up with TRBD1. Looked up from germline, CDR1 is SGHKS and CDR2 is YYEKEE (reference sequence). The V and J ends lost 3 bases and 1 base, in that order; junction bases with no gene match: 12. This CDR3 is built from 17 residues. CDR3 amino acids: CASSSPPTGARNTEAFF. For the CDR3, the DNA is TGTGCCAGCAGCTCACCACCAACAGGGGCGAGGAACACTGAAGCTTTCTTT.

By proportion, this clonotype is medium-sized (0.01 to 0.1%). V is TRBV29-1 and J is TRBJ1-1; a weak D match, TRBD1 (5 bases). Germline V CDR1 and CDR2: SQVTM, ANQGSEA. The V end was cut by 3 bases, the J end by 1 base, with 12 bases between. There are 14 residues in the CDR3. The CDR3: CSVDAGTGNTEAFF. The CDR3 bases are TGCAGCGTTGATGCCGGGACGGGGAACACTGAAGCTTTCTTT.

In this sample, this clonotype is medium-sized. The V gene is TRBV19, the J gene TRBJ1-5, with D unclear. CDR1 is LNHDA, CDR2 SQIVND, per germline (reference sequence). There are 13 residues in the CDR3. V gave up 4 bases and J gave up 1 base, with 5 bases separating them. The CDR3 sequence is CASSKASNQPQHF. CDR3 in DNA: TGTGCCAGTAGTAAAGCGAGCAATCAGCCCCAGCATTTT.

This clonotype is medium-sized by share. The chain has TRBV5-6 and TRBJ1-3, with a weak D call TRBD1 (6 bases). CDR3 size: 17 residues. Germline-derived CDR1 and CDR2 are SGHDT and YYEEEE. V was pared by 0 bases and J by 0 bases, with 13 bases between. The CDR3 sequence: CASSLAGQGRSGNTIYF. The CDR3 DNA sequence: TGTGCCAGCAGCTTGGCAGGGCAGGGGCGCTCTGGAAACACCATATATTTT.